This T cell receptor (beta chain) was recorded in a study of T cell repertoires and HLA-DP antigens. In the study overall: In vitro CD4+ alloreactivity was against HeLa-presented HLA-DP.

To note about this clone: Antigen: not known.

The primer mix covered 54 TRBV segments and 13 TRBJ segments. Some clones are missing from TCRdb's copy, which holds only in-frame ones; the method was immunoSEQ multiplex PCR. The sample lists fewer than 95,000 clones, roughly nine tenths occurring once. The CDR3 covers 15 residues. Germline V CDR1 and CDR2: SGHVS, FNYEAQ. V lost 5 bases and J lost 4; bases outside the gene matches: 8. Input material: CD4+ T cells from PBMCs. V usage is TRBV7-6 and J usage is TRBJ2-3; the match to TRBD2 covers 8 bases. The receptor was isolated from a man aged 45-60 years in good health and CMV-seronegative. CDR3 DNA: TGTGCCAGCAGCCCCGAACGGGGGGGCGCAGATACGCAGTATTTT. Translation: CASSPERGGADTQYF.